Listed below are T cell receptor beta chains from one sample, sequenced in a study of T cell repertoires in cytomegalovirus infection. These receptors' targets are unknown. Using its own MiXCR run on the reads, TCRdb lists one record per CDR3 protein. Of about 7,600 distinct CDR3 sequences in the sample, around 54% were seen once. The specimen sequenced was PBMCs, sequenced either directly or after in vitro stimulation (not recorded which). The receptors come from a human donor in good health (CMV status not recorded). Some clones in this sample may be carry-over from other donors' samples. CDR3s include the opening cysteine and the closing phenylalanine or tryptophan. The D gene is left open where the match is weak. Not every row has a clone size; where given, it reads once, few, many or a size class.

j_gene: TRBJ2-7
v_gene: TRBV7-3
abundance: .
d_gene: .
CDR3nt: TGTGCCAGCAGCCTTCGCGACAGTAGGGACGAGCAGTACTTC
CDR3aa: CASSLRDSRDEQYF

j_gene: TRBJ2-1
v_gene: TRBV27
abundance: .
d_gene: .
CDR3nt: TGTGCCAGCAGTTTAACCGCTTGGGCACTCCACAATGAGCAGTTCTTC
CDR3aa: CASSLTAWALHNEQFF

j_gene: TRBJ1-2
v_gene: TRBV7-2
abundance: .
d_gene: .
CDR3nt: TGTGCCAGCAGCTTAGGGGACGTCACGCATACAGGGTTTGGTAGTGGCTACACCTTC
CDR3aa: CASSLGDVTHTGFGSGYTF

j_gene: TRBJ2-7
v_gene: TRBV7-2
abundance: large
d_gene: .
CDR3nt: TGTGCCAGCAGCGCGGAGGGCGGCCACGAGCAGTACTTC
CDR3aa: CASSAEGGHEQYF

j_gene: TRBJ1-5
v_gene: TRBV6-2/TRBV6-3
abundance: few
d_gene: TRBD1
CDR3nt: TGTGCCACAGGCCTCCGACAGGGGACCAAGCAGCCCCCGCCTTTT
CDR3aa: CATGLRQGTKQPPPF

j_gene: TRBJ2-1
v_gene: TRBV7-9
abundance: .
d_gene: TRBD2
CDR3nt: TGTGCCAGCAGCCAAAGCGGGAGTCGTTCCTACAATGAGCAGTTCTTC
CDR3aa: CASSQSGSRSYNEQFF

j_gene: TRBJ2-6
v_gene: TRBV7-2
abundance: .
d_gene: TRBD1
CDR3nt: TGTGCCAGCAGCTTAAATGGACAGGGAAGGGGGGCCAACGTCCTGACTTTC
CDR3aa: CASSLNGQGRGANVLTF

j_gene: TRBJ2-1
v_gene: TRBV7-9
abundance: .
d_gene: .
CDR3nt: TGTGCCAGCACCGTAGGGAGTTACAATGAGCAGTTCTTC
CDR3aa: CASTVGSYNEQFF

j_gene: TRBJ2-1
v_gene: TRBV4-2
abundance: .
d_gene: TRBD2
CDR3nt: TGTTCCAGCAGCCAAGATTCCTCTAGCGGGGGAAACCAGGAGCAGTTCTTC
CDR3aa: CSSSQDSSSGGNQEQFF

j_gene: TRBJ1-2
v_gene: TRBV7-9
abundance: many
d_gene: .
CDR3nt: TGTGCCAGCAGCTTAAGGTTTGGGGCAGACTATGGCTACACCTTC
CDR3aa: CASSLRFGADYGYTF

j_gene: TRBJ2-2
v_gene: TRBV3-1
abundance: .
d_gene: .
CDR3nt: TGTGCCAGCAGCCAAGTGGTGGGATCCCCCCTCGAGGGCACCGGGGAGCTGTTTTTT
CDR3aa: CASSQVVGSPLEGTGELFF

j_gene: TRBJ1-5
v_gene: TRBV7-6
abundance: .
d_gene: .
CDR3nt: TGTGCCAGCAGCCCCGAAAAATACAGCACTCAGACCCATCCTTTT
CDR3aa: CASSPEKYSTQTHPF

j_gene: TRBJ1-5
v_gene: TRBV28
abundance: .
d_gene: .
CDR3nt: TGTGCCAGCAGTTTTACTGCAGGGAGCAATCAGCCCCAGCATTTT
CDR3aa: CASSFTAGSNQPQHF

j_gene: TRBJ2-1
v_gene: TRBV6-5
abundance: few
d_gene: .
CDR3nt: TGTGCCAGCAGTTACTCAAGCGGGCTAGAGTTCATCCCCTACAATGAGCAGTTCTTC
CDR3aa: CASSYSSGLEFIPYNEQFF

j_gene: TRBJ1-1
v_gene: TRBV7-9
abundance: many
d_gene: .
CDR3nt: TGTGCCAGCAGCTTAGGGGGGAGTGAAGCTTTCTTT
CDR3aa: CASSLGGSEAFF

j_gene: TRBJ2-7
v_gene: TRBV7-2
abundance: .
d_gene: .
CDR3nt: TGTGCCAGAAGCGCGGAGGGCGGCCACGAGAGGTACTTC
CDR3aa: CARSAEGGHERYF

j_gene: TRBJ1-2
v_gene: TRBV7-2
abundance: .
d_gene: .
CDR3nt: TGTGCCAGCAGCTTAGACAGGAATTCCTATGGCTACACCTTC
CDR3aa: CASSLDRNSYGYTF

j_gene: TRBJ2-1
v_gene: TRBV5-3
abundance: .
d_gene: .
CDR3nt: TGTGCCAGCAGCCTGGTTCGATTAGCAACCTTCTACAATGAGCAGTTCTTC
CDR3aa: CASSLVRLATFYNEQFF

j_gene: TRBJ1-2
v_gene: TRBV7-3
abundance: many
d_gene: .
CDR3nt: TGTGCCAGCAGCTCCAGGGATGGTGAAGGCTACACCTTC
CDR3aa: CASSSRDGEGYTF

j_gene: TRBJ2-1
v_gene: TRBV4-2
abundance: .
d_gene: TRBD2
CDR3nt: TGTGCCAGAAGCCAAGATTCCTCTAGCGGGGGAAACAATGAGACGTTCTTC
CDR3aa: CARSQDSSSGGNNETFF

j_gene: TRBJ2-7
v_gene: TRBV27
abundance: .
d_gene: .
CDR3nt: TGTGCCAGCAGTTTCTTTCCTACCAGGTACGAGCAGTACTTC
CDR3aa: CASSFFPTRYEQYF

j_gene: TRBJ1-5
v_gene: TRBV12-3/TRBV12-4
abundance: few
d_gene: .
CDR3nt: TGTGCCAGCGGGATGGCAGACGATCAGCCCCAGCATTTT
CDR3aa: CASGMADDQPQHF

j_gene: TRBJ2-3
v_gene: TRBV20-1
abundance: .
d_gene: .
CDR3nt: TGCAGTGCTAGAGATTTCAAGAGCACAGATACGCAGTATTTT
CDR3aa: CSARDFKSTDTQYF

j_gene: TRBJ2-1
v_gene: TRBV5-5
abundance: .
d_gene: .
CDR3nt: TGTGCGTGCACCTGGGGGAATGAGCAGTGCTTC
CDR3aa: CACTWGNEQCF